This T cell receptor beta chain is from a study of T cells in Graves' hyperthyroidism and ophthalmopathy. The study's findings and limits: Most thyroid clonotypes expanded above 0.001 were also detected in blood.

Amplified TCR beta CDR3 regions came from RNA transcripts. The HTBI primer set was used in a first-round RT-PCR of the TCR CDR3. TCRdb re-called the multiplex PCR reads with MiXCR, one entry per CDR3 protein. The table records about 400,000 distinct CDR3 sequences, around 16% of them present only once. Used for diagnoses were clinical symptoms, serum thyroxine and TRAb, thyroid ultrasound and orbital computed tomography. Progressors' blood was drawn at hyperthyroidism diagnosis, before ophthalmopathy symptoms. Per the germline V gene, CDR1 is SGHTA and CDR2 is FQGNSA. With 5 bases removed from V and 5 bases from J, the gap between germline ends came to 18 bases. This CDR3 spans 15 amino acids. On this clonotype: No antigen is known for it.

The gene calls are TRBV7-2 and TRBJ1-1; D gene uncertain. The TCR sequence derives from a young woman with Graves' hyperthyroidism that later progressed to Graves' ophthalmopathy. Material: blood. This CDR3 is CASSPFPRGRTEAFF. The CDR3, as DNA: TGTGCCAGCAGCCCGTTCCCGCGAGGGCGTACTGAAGCTTTCTTT.